The 22 T cell receptor beta chains given below trace back to one sample, sequenced in a study of cytomegalovirus exposure and HLA in healthy donors. The PCR used 60 Vbeta and 13 Jbeta primers. Only in-frame clones appear in the TCRdb table, and some are missing; sequencing was by immunoSEQ multiplex PCR. The data contain about 200,000 clones, 75% to 90% of them singletons. The material sequenced was PBMCs. These receptors all come from a woman aged 30 to 39 in good health and CMV-seronegative.

The genes are TRBV28 and TRBJ2-2, with TRBD2 matching over 11 bases. Germline V gene data show CDR1 as MDHEN and CDR2 as SYDVKM. The J segment lost 6 bases and the V segment lost 3 bases, leaving 9 bases of the junction unmatched. The CDR3 runs to 17 residues. This CDR3 reads CASSFSGRTSGSGELFF. The CDR3 coding sequence is TGTGCCAGCAGTTTCTCAGGCAGGACTAGCGGGTCCGGGGAGCTGTTTTTT.

The chain uses TRBV5-5 and TRBJ1-4, with no clear D. V was cut by 4 bases and J by 8 bases, with 9 bases left in between. The CDR3 consists of 12 residues. Germline CDR1 and CDR2: SGHKS and YYEKEE (reference sequence). The chain's CDR3 is CASSLLVEKLFF. The CDR3, as DNA: TGTGCCAGCAGCCTACTAGTGGAAAAACTGTTTTTT.

The V and J genes are TRBV29-1 and TRBJ2-2; D is possibly TRBD2 (5 bases). Germline CDR1 reads SQVTM; CDR2 reads ANQGSEA. V lost 4 bases, J lost 7 bases, and 10 bases lay in between. This CDR3 region has 12 residues. The CDR3 nucleotides are TGCAGCGTTGGCGAGGGTGTCGGGGAGCTGTTTTTT. Its protein is CSVGEGVGELFF.

Note on this clone: At one end, the junction sequence differs from germline, possibly due to a read error. The V and J genes are TRBV7-7 and TRBJ2-5; 9 bases map to TRBD1. Germline V gives CDR1 SSHAT, CDR2 FNYEAQ (reference sequence). CDR3 size: 16 residues. The CDR3 reads CASSHLGDRVQETQYF. CDR3 nucleotide sequence: TGTGCTAGCAGCCACCTAGGGGACAGGGTACAAGAGACCCAGTACTTC.

V gene TRBV2 combines with J gene TRBJ2-1; D uncertain. Trimming stripped 8 bases from V and 1 base from J, with 9 bases between. CDR1 is SNHLY, CDR2 FYNNEI, per germline. CDR3 length: 13 amino acids. The CDR3 nucleotides read TGTGCCAGCCGACTCTTTTCCTACAATGAGCAGTTCTTC. Protein product: CASRLFSYNEQFF.

This rearrangement joins TRBV27 to TRBJ2-1, with D tentatively TRBD2 (6 bases). Germline loops: CDR1 MNHEY, CDR2 SMNVEV (reference sequence). V dropped 2 bases and J dropped 5 bases, with 13 bases sitting between them. The CDR3 totals 15 residues. CDR3 sequence (DNA): TGTGCCAGCAGTTTAAGGCGGGATGGGAACAATGAGCAGTTCTTC. It codes for CASSLRRDGNNEQFF.

V usage is TRBV29-1 and J usage is TRBJ1-1, with a weak D call TRBD1 (6 bases). This CDR3 comprises 13 residues. Trimming took 1 base from V and 4 from J, leaving 10 bases between them. Germline V gives CDR1 SQVTM, CDR2 ANQGSEA. CDR3 DNA: TGCAGCGTTGAAGCCGCCAGGGGCACTGAAGCTTTCTTT. It yields the protein CSVEAARGTEAFF. Supplemented by reference TRBV29-1 and TRBJ1-1, the full variable domain reads SAVISQKPSRDICQRGTSLTIQCQVDSQVTMMFWYRQQPGQSLTLIATANQGSEATYESGFVIDKFPISRPNLTFSTLTVSNMSPEDSSIYLCSVEAARGTEAFFGQGTRLTVV.

This CDR3 is CASSLRDRVENTIYF. CDR3 nucleotides: TGCGCCAGCAGCTTACGGGACAGGGTCGAAAACACCATATATTTT. The V gene is TRBV5-1, the J gene TRBJ1-3; 9 bases match TRBD1. The CDR3 has 15 residues. V dropped 2 bases and J dropped 6; count of bases not matched to a gene: 6. CDR1 and CDR2 from the germline V gene are SGHRS and YFSETQ.

J is TRBJ2-1 and V is TRBV7-8; D remains unclear. CDR3 length: 12 residues. V was pared by 5 bases and J by 6 bases, with 8 bases between. Per germline, CDR1 SGHVS and CDR2 FQNEAQ. CDR3 nucleotide sequence: TGTGCCAGCAGCCCGAGGCGCAATGAGCAGTTCTTC. This sequence encodes CASSPRRNEQFF.

The chain joins TRBV6-5 to TRBJ2-5; unclear D gene. Germline V gene lookup returns CDR1 MNHEY and CDR2 SVGAGI. This CDR3 is 11 amino acids long. Trimming shortened V by 6 bases and J by 4 bases, and 6 bases separated the two germline ends. CDR3 in amino acids: CASSPGETQYF. The CDR3 DNA is TGTGCCAGCAGCCCAGGAGAGACCCAGTACTTC.

The V and J genes are TRBV2 and TRBJ1-2, with D hard to call. Germline loops: CDR1 SNHLY, CDR2 FYNNEI. The CDR3 consists of 16 residues. V lost 5 bases, J lost 0 bases, and 16 bases lay in between. As DNA, the CDR3 is TGTGCCAGCAGTAAAACTTCAGGCACAGCTAACTATGGCTACACCTTC. Translating it yields CASSKTSGTANYGYTF.

V gene TRBV5-8 combines with J gene TRBJ1-3, with D hard to call. V lost 7 bases and J lost 0, with 8 bases in between. Germline assignment: CDR1 SGHTS and CDR2 YDEGEE. This CDR3 has 13 amino acids. CDR3 DNA sequence: TGTGCCAGCGAATGGAGCTCTGGAAACACCATATATTTT. Translation: CASEWSSGNTIYF.

This sequence joins TRBV20-1 and TRBJ2-1; D perhaps matches TRBD2 (5 bases). Germline CDR1 reads DFQATT; CDR2 reads SNEGSKA (reference sequence). Trimming pared 5 bases from V and 9 bases from J, leaving 11 bases between. This CDR3 region has 11 residues. The CDR3 sequence is CSAPRVSEQFF. The DNA for the CDR3 is TGCAGTGCTCCGAGGGTGAGTGAGCAGTTCTTC.

V is TRBV28 and J is TRBJ1-1, with no clear D. Trimming stripped 7 bases from V and 1 base from J, with 10 bases between. The CDR3 covers 13 residues. Per the germline V gene, CDR1 is MDHEN and CDR2 is SYDVKM. Here the CDR3 DNA reads TGTGCCAGCAAAGAGGCTGAGAACACTGAAGCTTTCTTT. This codes for CASKEAENTEAFF.

V gene TRBV15 combines with J gene TRBJ2-7; 7 bases agree with TRBD1. Germline loops: CDR1 LNHNV, CDR2 YYDKDF (reference sequence). Unmatched junction bases numbered 8, after V lost 0 bases and J lost 12 bases. The CDR3 is 13 amino acids. CDR3 loop: CATSRDRTGTAYF. DNA of the CDR3: TGTGCCACCAGCAGAGACCGTACCGGGACAGCGTACTTC.

This chain joins TRBV19 and TRBJ1-4, with TRBD1 matching over 11 bases. V lost 6 bases to trimming and J lost 8 bases; unmatched junction nucleotides: 11. Germline loops: CDR1 LNHDA, CDR2 SQIVND (reference sequence). The CDR3 totals 16 residues. The CDR3: CASRTHRTGGLEKLFF. The DNA for the CDR3 is TGTGCCAGTAGGACACACCGGACAGGGGGCTTAGAAAAACTGTTTTTT.

This clone has only a few counts. This chain joins TRBV6-1 and TRBJ2-4; D uncertain. The V end was cut by 2 bases, the J end by 10 bases, with 3 bases between. CDR1 is MNHNS, CDR2 SASEGT, per germline. CDR3 length: 10 residues. Here the CDR3 reads CASSEYIQYF. For the CDR3, the DNA is TGTGCCAGCAGTGAATATATTCAGTACTTC.

The chain has TRBV21-1 and TRBJ1-1; the DNA was not used to check the table's D call, TRBD1. TRBV21-1 is a listed pseudogene. This CDR3 has 16 residues. The CDR3 DNA reads TGTGCCAGCAGCCAAACAGGGGGCCGAATGGACACTGAAGCTTTCTTT. Its translation: CASSQTGGRMDTEAFF.

Here the CDR3 reads CASSRGQSQSGYTF. The CDR3 DNA reads as TGTGCCAGCAGCCGAGGACAGTCCCAATCAGGCTACACCTTC. J is TRBJ1-2 and V is TRBV5-5; possibly TRBD1 for D (6 bases). V was trimmed by 4 bases and J by 8 bases, leaving 18 bases between them. The CDR3 is 14 residues long. Germline CDR1 is SGHKS and CDR2 is YYEKEE (reference sequence). Using reference TRBV5-5 and TRBJ1-2 for the parts outside the CDR3, the full variable domain is DAGVTQSPTHLIKTRGQQVTLRCSPISGHKSVSWYQQVLGQGPQFIFQYYEKEERGRGNFPDRFSARQFPNYSSELNVNALLLGDSALYLCASSRGQSQSGYTFGSGTRLTVV.

V is TRBV6-5 and J is TRBJ2-5; the D gene is possibly TRBD1 (7 bases). Between the trimmed V and J ends, which lost 0 bases and 7 bases, there was a span of 9 bases. This CDR3 comprises 13 residues. Germline V CDR1 and CDR2: MNHEY, SVGAGI. For the CDR3, the DNA is TGTGCCAGCAGTTACTCGCAGGGGGGGACCCAGTACTTC. Translating gives CASSYSQGGTQYF.

CDR3 nucleotides: TGTGCCAGCAGCGTAGCTAGAAAGGGGACAGATACGCAGTATTTT. Its protein product is CASSVARKGTDTQYF. This rearrangement joins TRBV9 to TRBJ2-3; D may be TRBD1 (5 bases). V lost 0 bases and J 3 bases, leaving 11 bases between the germline ends. Germline V gene sequence: CDR1 SGDLS, CDR2 YYNGEE. This CDR3 comprises 15 residues.

V is TRBV10-3 and J is TRBJ2-7; D may be TRBD2 (6 bases). Germline V lookup: CDR1 ENHRY, CDR2 SYGVKD. Trimming pared 2 bases from V and 2 bases from J, leaving 13 bases between. The CDR3 contains 15 residues. The CDR3 region has the DNA TGTGCCATCAGTGAGGTAGCGGATGGGACCTACGAGCAGTACTTC. Its translation is CAISEVADGTYEQYF.